This TCR beta chain was found in a study of post-analysis software for immune sequencing data. In the study overall: The study covered relapsing-remitting, secondary progressive and progressive-relapsing courses of multiple sclerosis.

The CDR3 is made up of 12 amino acids. Germline V gene sequence: CDR1 MNHNY, CDR2 SVGAGI (reference sequence). The V end was cut by 8 bases, the J end by 6 bases, with 14 bases between. To note about this clonotype: Its antigen is still unknown.

Each TCR beta cDNA library carried unique molecular identifiers. TCRdb itself ran the PCR reads through MiXCR, one entry per CDR3 protein. This sample has roughly 430,000 distinct CDR3 sequences, with less than 40% found just once. Notes on the study in general: Strong co-clustering by F measure was evident for samples that had been prepared in the same batch. TRBV5-6, TRBV5-1 and TRBV20-1 were among 4 or 5 TRBV segments more frequent in patients than controls.

Sequencing was carried out using blood. This sequence originates from a girl aged 2-9 years with multiple sclerosis. The chain carries TRBV6-6 and TRBJ2-7, with D maybe TRBD1 (6 bases). This CDR3 is CASGQGSREQYF. For the CDR3, the DNA is TGTGCCAGCGGGCAGGGGTCCCGCGAGCAGTACTTC.